Listed below are T cell receptor beta chains from one sample, sequenced in a study of T-cell reconstitution after alpha-beta-depleted transplantation in children. TCRdb reprocessed the PCR reads with MiXCR, giving one entry per CDR3 protein. This table holds fewer than 1 million distinct CDR3 sequences, roughly 15% found once. Material: PBMCs, mostly from graft donor cells, obtained 360 days after TCRalphabeta/CD19-depleted stem cell transplant. Receptors originate from a male patient younger than 18 who had a stem cell transplant for acute lymphoblastic leukemia, so the T cells may come from the graft donor. The CDR3 runs from the conserved cysteine through the conserved F or W. The D gene is left open where the match is weak. Some rows have no size entry. The others give once, few or many, or a class for an expanded clone.

clone_size d_call j_call v_call cdr3_nt cdr3_aa
few TRBD2 TRBJ2-5 TRBV29-1 TGCAGCCCCACACTAGCGGGAGTTCTTGAGACCCAGTACTTC CSPTLAGVLETQYF
NA NA TRBJ2-1 TRBV7-9 TGTGCCAGCAGCTTAAGGGCGACGCAGTTCTTC CASSLRATQFF
few TRBD1 TRBJ1-1 TRBV4-1 TGCGCCAGCACCCCAGGGGGCATCGGGAACACTGAAGCTTTCTTT CASTPGGIGNTEAFF
few TRBD2 TRBJ2-3 TRBV7-2 TGTGCCAGCAGCGGAAGACTAGCGGGAGGTTCCACAGATACGCAGTATTTT CASSGRLAGGSTDTQYF
many TRBD1 TRBJ2-7 TRBV7-8 TGTGCCAGCAGCCAGGACAGGGACTACGAGCAGTACTTC CASSQDRDYEQYF
NA TRBD1 TRBJ1-5 TRBV6-5 TGTGCCAGCAGTTACTCGTTTACAGGGGATCAGCCCCAGCATTTT CASSYSFTGDQPQHF
NA NA TRBJ1-1 TRBV5-1 TGCGCCAGCAGCTTCGGGCAGGGGTCATGGAACACTGAAGCTTTCTTT CASSFGQGSWNTEAFF
many TRBD1 TRBJ1-5 TRBV12-3/TRBV12-4 TGTGCCAGCAGTCCTTCCGGGACAGGGTTTAATCAGCCCCAGCATTTT CASSPSGTGFNQPQHF
many TRBD2 TRBJ2-1 TRBV5-1 TGTGCCAGCAGCCCTAGCGGGAACTACAATGAGCAGTTCTTC CASSPSGNYNEQFF
few TRBD1 TRBJ2-1 TRBV10-3 TGTGCCATCAGTGGACGGGACAGGGTCATCGATGAGCAGTTCTTC CAISGRDRVIDEQFF
NA NA TRBJ2-3 TRBV7-3 TGTGCCAGCAGCTTACTCGGGAGAGCCACAGATACGCAGTATTTT CASSLLGRATDTQYF
few NA TRBJ2-7 TRBV6-1 TGTGCCAGCAGCCTAGGCTCCAAGGGGGAGCAGTACTTC CASSLGSKGEQYF
few NA TRBJ2-7 TRBV30 TGTGCCTGGAGTGTCCCCCTCTCCTACGAGCAGTACTTC CAWSVPLSYEQYF
few NA TRBJ2-7 TRBV15 TGTGCCACCAGCAGAGACCCCCTCGTTGACGAGCAGTACTTC CATSRDPLVDEQYF
many TRBD1 TRBJ2-2 TRBV6-1 TGTGCCAGCAGTCGGGACAGGGGCCCCGGGGAGCTGTTTTTT CASSRDRGPGELFF
few TRBD1 TRBJ2-1 TRBV20-1 TGCAGTGCCAAGAACACAGGGGGCCTTGACAATGAGCAGTTCTTC CSAKNTGGLDNEQFF
few NA TRBJ1-2 TRBV6-1 TGTGCCAGCGCCAGGGTCTATGGCTACACCTTC CASARVYGYTF
NA NA TRBJ1-2 TRBV7-9 TGTGCCAGCAGCCTCGTAACGTATGGCTACACCTTC CASSLVTYGYTF
many TRBD2 TRBJ2-1 TRBV29-1 TGCAGCGATAAGACCGGGACTACCAATGAGCAGTTCTTC CSDKTGTTNEQFF
NA NA TRBJ2-7 TRBV24-1 TGTGCCACCAGTGATTCAGCCTCCTACGAGCAGTACTTC CATSDSASYEQYF
NA TRBD1 TRBJ2-7 TRBV6-1 TGTGCCAGCAGCCGCCTCGGACAGGTCAAAATGGAGCAGTACTTC CASSRLGQVKMEQYF
NA NA TRBJ2-5 TRBV7-9 TGTGCCAGCAGTCAATCGGGAACCACAAAAGAGACCCAGTACTTC CASSQSGTTKETQYF
NA TRBD2 TRBJ2-3 TRBV5-1 TGCGCCACAGGACTAGCGGGAGATTCAGATACGCAGTATTTT CATGLAGDSDTQYF
few TRBD2 TRBJ2-7 TRBV4-1 TGCGCCAGCAGCCAAGATCGACGGGAGGACTCCTACGAGCAGTACTTC CASSQDRREDSYEQYF
NA TRBD2 TRBJ2-1 TRBV6-5 TGTGCCAGCAGTTACCCAGGACTAGCAAGAAATGAGCAGTTCTTC CASSYPGLARNEQFF
NA NA TRBJ2-5 TRBV7-3 TGTGCCAGCAGCTTAATGGTAGCGGACACAGAGACCCAGTACTTC CASSLMVADTETQYF
NA NA TRBJ1-2 TRBV20-1 TGCAGTGCTCAGGGTTCGGGGATGGACTATGGCTACACCTTC CSAQGSGMDYGYTF
few TRBD2 TRBJ2-7 TRBV29-1 TGCAGCCCCGCTTTAGCGGGAGGGTGCTACGAGCAGTACTTC CSPALAGGCYEQYF
many NA TRBJ2-1 TRBV5-1 TGCGCCAGCAGCCTGGAGGCTAACAATGAGCAGTTCTTC CASSLEANNEQFF
few NA TRBJ2-6 TRBV6-1 TGTGCCAGCAGTGTGGATCGGGTCTCTGGGGCCAACGTCCTGACTTTC CASSVDRVSGANVLTF
few NA TRBJ1-2 TRBV5-5 TGTGCCAGCAGCTTGTGGCCAGGGGACTATGGCTACACCTTC CASSLWPGDYGYTF
few TRBD2 TRBJ2-1 TRBV7-9 TGTGCCAGCAGCTTGGGGACTAGCCCCGCCAATGAGCAGTTCTTC CASSLGTSPANEQFF
many TRBD2 TRBJ2-1 TRBV27 TGTGCCAGCAGTCCCCTACCGGGACTAGGGTACAATGAGCAGTTCTTC CASSPLPGLGYNEQFF
NA TRBD2 TRBJ2-3 TRBV5-1 TGCGCCAGCAGCAGAGACCTAGCGGCCAGCACAGATACGCAGTATTTT CASSRDLAASTDTQYF
few NA TRBJ2-1 TRBV10-1 TGCGCCATGCGAAGTTTTGGACCTTCAGAACCAAATGAGCAGTTCTTC CAMRSFGPSEPNEQFF
many NA TRBJ2-4 TRBV20-1 TGCAGTGCTAGAGATCTGCAGCCAAGGAAAAACATTCAGTACTTC CSARDLQPRKNIQYF
many NA TRBJ1-6 TRBV12-3/TRBV12-4 TGTGCCAGCAGTTTTCTGGCGACCTCCTCACCCCTCCACTTT CASSFLATSSPLHF
few NA TRBJ2-7 TRBV7-2 TGTGCCAGCAGTTCTACGGCCCTCTCCTACGAGCAGTACTTC CASSSTALSYEQYF
few NA TRBJ1-6 TRBV12-3/TRBV12-4 TGTGCCAGCAGTTTAGACCATTTTGGGGGTACGATGGGTTCACCCCTCCACTTT CASSLDHFGGTMGSPLHF
few TRBD1 TRBJ1-4 TRBV20-1 TGCAGTGCCACAGGGGGCAAGCGCGGAGGCCTGGAAAAACTGTTTTTT CSATGGKRGGLEKLFF
NA NA TRBJ2-2 TRBV4-1 TGCGCCAGCAGCCATGGGGGGCGGACCGGGGAGCTGTTTTTT CASSHGGRTGELFF
few TRBD1 TRBJ2-2 TRBV27 TGTGCCAGCAGACCGGGACAGGTTACCGGGGAGCTGTTTTTT CASRPGQVTGELFF
few NA TRBJ2-1 TRBV9 TGTGCCAGCTCGATCGGGGGCCACGGGAAGGTGCACAATGAGCAGTTCTTC CASSIGGHGKVHNEQFF
many NA TRBJ2-7 TRBV6-5 TGTGCCAGCCAGCTATACCGAGGGACCTACGAGCAGTACTTC CASQLYRGTYEQYF
NA TRBD2 TRBJ2-2 TRBV25-1 TGTGCCAGCAGTGCAGGGACTAGTGGCACCGGGGAGCTGTTTTTT CASSAGTSGTGELFF
many TRBD2 TRBJ2-7 TRBV20-1 TGCAGTGCACCCCGGACTAGCGGGAGGGACGAGCAGTACTTC CSAPRTSGRDEQYF
NA NA TRBJ2-2 TRBV9 TGTGCCAGCAGCGAGGAAACCCGGACCGGGGAGCTGTTTTTT CASSEETRTGELFF
NA NA TRBJ2-3 TRBV9 TGTGCCAGCAGCGATCTCGGGGCCCCAGATACGCAGTATTTT CASSDLGAPDTQYF
NA NA TRBJ2-3 TRBV5-1 TGCGCCAGCAGCTTGGCAACGGGGCGGACAGATACGCAGTATTTT CASSLATGRTDTQYF